This T cell receptor (beta chain) is drawn from a study of blood T cell repertoires in COVID-19. Here immunoSEQ multiplex PCR was the method, and the copy in TCRdb shows in-frame clones only, minus some. The sample yields about 250,000 clones, about 85% seen once. Membership in each cohort depended on participant-reported clinical history. Details on this clone: Different DNA sequences within this sample yield the same CDR3.

This sequence was found in a woman aged 50 to 60 who had recovered from COVID-19. What was sequenced was PBMCs or T cells enriched from blood (not recorded which).

CDR3 amino acids: CSARGTGEAFF. The CDR3 DNA follows: TGCAGTGCTCGCGGGACAGGGGAAGCTTTCTTT. V gene TRBV20-1 combines with J gene TRBJ1-1, with 9 nucleotides matching TRBD1. The CDR3 has 11 amino acids. With 5 bases clipped from V and 8 bases from J, the junction kept 3 bases outside the gene matches. Germline-derived CDR1 and CDR2 are DFQATT and SNEGSKA (reference sequence).